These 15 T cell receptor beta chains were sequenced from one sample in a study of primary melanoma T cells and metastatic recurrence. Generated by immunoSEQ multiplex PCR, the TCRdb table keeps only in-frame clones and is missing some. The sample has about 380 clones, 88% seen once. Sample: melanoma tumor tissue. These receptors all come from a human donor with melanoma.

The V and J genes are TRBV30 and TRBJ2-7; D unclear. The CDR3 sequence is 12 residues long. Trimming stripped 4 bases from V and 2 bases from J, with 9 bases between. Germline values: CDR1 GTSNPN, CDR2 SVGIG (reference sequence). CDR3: CAWNSGAYEQYF. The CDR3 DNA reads TGTGCCTGGAATAGTGGGGCCTACGAGCAGTACTTC.

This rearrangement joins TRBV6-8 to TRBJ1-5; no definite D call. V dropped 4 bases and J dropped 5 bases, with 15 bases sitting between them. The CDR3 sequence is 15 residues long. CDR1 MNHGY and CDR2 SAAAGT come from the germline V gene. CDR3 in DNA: TGTGCCAGCAGTTTAAATCCTGCGGGTGATCAGCCCCAGCATTTT. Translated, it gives CASSLNPAGDQPQHF.

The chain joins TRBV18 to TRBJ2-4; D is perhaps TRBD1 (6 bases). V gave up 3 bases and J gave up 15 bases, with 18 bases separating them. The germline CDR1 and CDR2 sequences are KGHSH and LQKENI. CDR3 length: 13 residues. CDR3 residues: CASSPSSDRPRYF. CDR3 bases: TGTGCCAGCTCACCTTCCTCAGACAGGCCGCGGTACTTC.

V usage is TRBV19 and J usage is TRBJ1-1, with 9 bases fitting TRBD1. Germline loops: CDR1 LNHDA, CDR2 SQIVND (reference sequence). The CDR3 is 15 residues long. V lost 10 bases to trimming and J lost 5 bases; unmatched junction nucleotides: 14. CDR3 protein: CATLPGNRGRTEAFF. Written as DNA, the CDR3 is TGTGCCACACTCCCCGGTAACAGGGGGCGAACTGAAGCTTTCTTT.

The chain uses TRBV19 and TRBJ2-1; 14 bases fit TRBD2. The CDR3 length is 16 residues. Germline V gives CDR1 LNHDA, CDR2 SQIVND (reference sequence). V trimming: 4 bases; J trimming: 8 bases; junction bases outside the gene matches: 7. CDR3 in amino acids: CASSKGGTSGSYEQFF. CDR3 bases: TGTGCCAGTAGTAAGGGGGGGACTAGCGGGAGTTATGAGCAGTTCTTC.

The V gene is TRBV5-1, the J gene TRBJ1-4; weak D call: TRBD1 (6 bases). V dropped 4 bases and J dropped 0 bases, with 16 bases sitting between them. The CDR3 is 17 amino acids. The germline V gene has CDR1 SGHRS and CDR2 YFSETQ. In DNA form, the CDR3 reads TGCGCCAGCAGCAGGGGGGGAACCACCGCAACTAATGAAAAACTGTTTTTT. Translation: CASSRGGTTATNEKLFF.

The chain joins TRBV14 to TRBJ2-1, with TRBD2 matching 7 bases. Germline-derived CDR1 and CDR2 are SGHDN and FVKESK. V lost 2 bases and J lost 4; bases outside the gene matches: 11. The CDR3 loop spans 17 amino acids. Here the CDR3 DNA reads TGTGCCAGCAGCCAACTATTAACAGGACTAGGGTACAATGAGCAGTTCTTC. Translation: CASSQLLTGLGYNEQFF.

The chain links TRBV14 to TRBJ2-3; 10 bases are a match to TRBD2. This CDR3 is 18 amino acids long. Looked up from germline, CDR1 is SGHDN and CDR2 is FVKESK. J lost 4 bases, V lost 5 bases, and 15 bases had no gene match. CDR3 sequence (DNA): TGTGCCAGCAGCGGGTCTAGCGGGAGAAGATATGGTGCAGATACGCAGTATTTT. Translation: CASSGSSGRRYGADTQYF.

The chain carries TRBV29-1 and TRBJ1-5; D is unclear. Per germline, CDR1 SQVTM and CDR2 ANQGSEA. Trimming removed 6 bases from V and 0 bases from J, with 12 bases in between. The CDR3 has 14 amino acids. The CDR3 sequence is CSVAGPNSNQPQHF. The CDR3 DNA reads TGCAGCGTGGCTGGACCGAATAGCAATCAGCCCCAGCATTTT.

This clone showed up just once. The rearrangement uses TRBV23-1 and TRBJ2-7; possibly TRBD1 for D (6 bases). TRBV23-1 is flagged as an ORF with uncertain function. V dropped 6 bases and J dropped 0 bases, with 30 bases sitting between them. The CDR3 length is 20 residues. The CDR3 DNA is TGCGCCAGCAGCCAAGAGATTTTGCGAATCGACAGGACCTTCTCCTACGAGCAGTACTTC. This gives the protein CASSQEILRIDRTFSYEQYF.

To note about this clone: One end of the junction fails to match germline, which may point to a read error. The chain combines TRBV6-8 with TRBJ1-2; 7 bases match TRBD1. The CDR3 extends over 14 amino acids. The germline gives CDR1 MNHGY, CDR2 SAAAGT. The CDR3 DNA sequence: TGTGCCAGCAGGGACAGGACGACCAACTATGGCTACATCTTC. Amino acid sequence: CASRDRTTNYGYIF.

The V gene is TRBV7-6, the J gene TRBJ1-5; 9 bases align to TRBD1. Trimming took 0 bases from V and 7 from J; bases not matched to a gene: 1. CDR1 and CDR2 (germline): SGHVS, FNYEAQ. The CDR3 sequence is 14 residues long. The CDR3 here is CASSLADRGQPQHF. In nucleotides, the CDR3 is TGTGCCAGCAGCTTAGCGGACAGGGGACAGCCCCAGCATTTT.

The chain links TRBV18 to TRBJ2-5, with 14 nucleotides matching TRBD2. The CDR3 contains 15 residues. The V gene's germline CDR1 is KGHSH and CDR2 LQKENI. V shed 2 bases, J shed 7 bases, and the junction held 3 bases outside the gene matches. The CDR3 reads CASSPSGTSGGTQYF. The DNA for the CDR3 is TGTGCCAGCTCACCATCCGGGACTAGCGGGGGGACCCAGTACTTC.

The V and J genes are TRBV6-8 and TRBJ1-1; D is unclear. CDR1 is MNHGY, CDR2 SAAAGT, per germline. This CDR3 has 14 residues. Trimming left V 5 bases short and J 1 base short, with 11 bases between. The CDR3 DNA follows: TGTGCCAGCAGTGGTGTCTGGGGGAACACTGAAGCTTTCTTT. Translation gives CASSGVWGNTEAFF.

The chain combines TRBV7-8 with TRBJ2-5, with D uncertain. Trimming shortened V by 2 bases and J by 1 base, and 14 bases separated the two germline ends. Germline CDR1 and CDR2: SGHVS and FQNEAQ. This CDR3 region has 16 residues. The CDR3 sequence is CASSLIPWNGQETQYF. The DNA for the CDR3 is TGTGCCAGCAGCTTAATTCCTTGGAATGGCCAAGAGACCCAGTACTTC. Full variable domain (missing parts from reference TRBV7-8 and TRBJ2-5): GAGVSQSPRYKVAKRGQDVALRCDPISGHVSLFWYQQALGQGPEFLTYFQNEAQLDKSGLPSDRFFAERPEGSVSTLKIQRTQQEDSAVYLCASSLIPWNGQETQYFGPGTRLLVL.